What follows are 24 T cell receptor beta chains derived from one specimen sequenced in a study of CD8 T cells in ankylosing spondylitis. Study-level results: A motif in TCR beta, a set of several highly homologous variants, appeared characteristic of ankylosing spondylitis blood.

MiXCR was run by TCRdb on the 5' RACE reads, yielding one entry per CDR3 protein. This sample carries under 250,000 distinct CDR3 sequences, approximately 7.4% of them seen once, and the ten largest clones take 11% to 15%. Their target antigens are unknown. The sequencing sample was made of blood, either unsorted or a sorted T cell fraction (not recorded which). The receptors were gathered from a male donor with ankylosing spondylitis.

The chain joins TRBV7-6 to TRBJ2-7, with 11 bases aligning to TRBD1. The CDR3 runs 15 residues. With 1 base clipped from V and 3 bases from J, the junction kept 2 bases outside the gene matches. Germline CDR1 reads SGHVS; CDR2 reads FNYEAQ. The CDR3 reads CASSLGGTGGYEQYF. CDR3 sequence (DNA): TGTGCCAGCAGCTTAGGCGGGACAGGGGGCTACGAGCAGTACTTC.

This clonotype was detected ten times or more. The chain links TRBV5-1 to TRBJ2-7; D remains unclear. V was shortened by 4 bases and J by 0 bases, with 17 bases between the two germline ends. Germline CDR1 is SGHRS and CDR2 is YFSETQ. This CDR3 spans 16 amino acids. The CDR3 nucleotides read TGCGCCAGCAGCGGATTCTGGACGGCTAGCTCCTACGAGCAGTACTTC. It is translated as CASSGFWTASSYEQYF.

This clonotype showed up just a few times. V is TRBV7-6 and J is TRBJ1-1; TRBD1 is a possible D gene (5 bases). Trimming removed 4 bases at V and 4 bases at J, with 13 bases between. Per the germline V gene, CDR1 is SGHVS and CDR2 is FNYEAQ. The CDR3 covers 14 residues. The CDR3 DNA reads as TGTGCCAGCAGCTCTCGAGGTAGGGGCACTGAAGCTTTCTTT. It specifies CASSSRGRGTEAFF.

In its sample, this clonotype was seen a few times. The gene calls are TRBV5-3 and TRBJ1-1; D is perhaps TRBD1 (6 bases). TRBV5-3 is marked as an open reading frame, function uncertain. Trimming stripped 0 bases from V and 1 base from J, with 10 bases between. CDR3 length: 15 residues. The CDR3 reads CARSLVCRGNTEAFF. The DNA for the CDR3 is TGTGCCAGAAGCTTGGTCTGCAGGGGGAACACTGAAGCTTTCTTT.

This clonotype was recorded a few times. The chain couples TRBV7-9 to TRBJ2-5, with 7 bases aligning to TRBD2. CDR1 SEHNR and CDR2 FQNEAQ come from the germline V gene (reference sequence). This CDR3 is built from 14 residues. After removal of 4 bases from V and 3 bases from J, the junction contained 5 bases not matched to a gene. The CDR3 coding sequence is TGTGCCAGCAGCTCAGCGGCGGGGGAAGAGACCCAGTACTTC. Protein product: CASSSAAGEETQYF.

This clonotype showed up many times. The chain uses TRBV27 and TRBJ2-3; perhaps TRBD2 as D (6 bases). Trimming took off 5 bases at V and 6 bases at J, with 15 bases between the two ends. Germline values: CDR1 MNHEY, CDR2 SMNVEV (reference sequence). The CDR3 has 14 amino acids. CDR3 amino acids: CASSLKTRSDTQYF. Here the CDR3 DNA reads TGTGCCAGCAGTCTAAAGACTAGGTCGGATACGCAGTATTTT.

The J gene is TRBJ2-7, the V gene TRBV3-1, with D tentatively TRBD1 (6 bases). V dropped 5 bases and J dropped 5 bases, with 19 bases sitting between them. The CDR3 runs 15 residues. Germline values: CDR1 LGHDT, CDR2 YNNKEL (reference sequence). In DNA form, the CDR3 reads TGTGCCAGCAGCAAAGGACAGAGGTGGTCCCACGAGCAGTACTTC. Amino acids: CASSKGQRWSHEQYF.

This clonotype has a count of ten or more. The gene calls are TRBV4-1 and TRBJ2-1, with D possibly being TRBD1 (6 bases). V lost 0 bases and J lost 3, with 15 bases in between. Germline CDR1 and CDR2: MGHRA and YSYEKL. The CDR3 runs to 17 residues. CDR3 amino acids: CASSQERVRGFYNEQFF. The CDR3 DNA sequence: TGCGCCAGCAGCCAAGAAAGGGTCAGGGGTTTCTACAATGAGCAGTTCTTC.

This clonotype occurred many times. The chain uses TRBV9 and TRBJ2-3; perhaps TRBD1 as D (6 bases). Per germline, CDR1 SGDLS and CDR2 YYNGEE. This CDR3 comprises 15 residues. V was pared by 2 bases and J by 0 bases, with 10 bases between. This CDR3 is CASSVGTFSTDTQYF. CDR3 nucleotides: TGTGCCAGCAGCGTGGGGACATTTAGCACAGATACGCAGTATTTT. Drawing the rest from reference TRBV9 and TRBJ2-3, the complete variable domain is DSGVTQTPKHLITATGQRVTLRCSPRSGDLSVYWYQQSLDQGLQFLIQYYNGEERAKGNILERFSAQQFPDLHSELNLSSLELGDSALYFCASSVGTFSTDTQYFGPGTRLTVL.

This clonotype has ten or more counts. The chain has TRBV27 and TRBJ2-7, with D possibly being TRBD1 (5 bases). This CDR3 region has 12 residues. Trimming took off 6 bases at V and 4 bases at J, with 10 bases between the two ends. CDR1 is MNHEY and CDR2 is SMNVEV in the germline V gene (reference sequence). CDR3 sequence: CASRTVEYEQYF. In DNA form, the CDR3 reads TGTGCCAGCAGGACAGTGGAGTACGAGCAGTACTTC.

This clonotype was seen just once. The chain is built from TRBV9 and TRBJ2-1; D gene uncertain. Germline CDR1 and CDR2: SGDLS and YYNGEE. This CDR3 has 13 residues. Between the trimmed V and J ends, which lost 3 bases and 6 bases, there was a span of 10 bases. CDR3 DNA: TGTGCCAGCAGCGCCCTTTGGGGCAATGAGCAGTTCTTC. This gives the protein CASSALWGNEQFF.

This chain joins TRBV4-3 and TRBJ2-6; weak D call: TRBD1 (5 bases). Trimming shortened V by 0 bases and J by 2 bases, and 8 bases separated the two germline ends. From germline, CDR1 is LGHNA and CDR2 YSLEER. This CDR3 has 16 amino acids. The DNA of the CDR3 is TGCGCCAGCAGCCAAGACAGGACAACTGGGGCCAACGTCCTGACTTTC. It translates to CASSQDRTTGANVLTF.

This clonotype occurred many times. The CDR3 DNA is TGCAGTGCTAGTGGACTTTACGAGAGCACTGAAGCTTTCTTT. Its protein is CSASGLYESTEAFF. The chain links TRBV20-1 to TRBJ1-1; D is unclear. Trimming left V 3 bases short and J 4 bases short, with 15 bases between. Germline V gene sequence: CDR1 DFQATT, CDR2 SNEGSKA (reference sequence). This CDR3 has 14 residues.

This clonotype showed up many times. This chain links TRBV10-1 with TRBJ2-5; 7 bases are shared with TRBD2. CDR3 length: 15 amino acids. V lost 6 bases to trimming and J lost 4 bases; unmatched junction nucleotides: 11. In germline, CDR1 is WNHNN, CDR2 SYGVQD (reference sequence). CDR3 nucleotide sequence: TGCGCCAGCAGAACGACTAGCTTTGGGGCAGAGACCCAGTACTTC. Translating it yields CASRTTSFGAETQYF.

This clonotype showed up many times. CDR3 protein: CASSYEGTNTGELFF. Here the CDR3 DNA reads TGTGCCAGCAGTTATGAGGGGACGAACACCGGGGAGCTGTTTTTT. V usage is TRBV6-5 and J usage is TRBJ2-2; TRBD1 or TRBD2 may be the D gene (5 bases each). This CDR3 contains 15 residues. V was shortened by 3 bases and J by 0 bases, with 8 bases between the two germline ends. Germline CDR1 reads MNHEY; CDR2 reads SVGAGI.

This clonotype has a count of ten or more. V and J are TRBV27 and TRBJ1-5, with D possibly being TRBD1 (5 bases). The V and J ends lost 5 bases and 5 bases respectively, with 16 bases between them. This CDR3 region has 15 residues. CDR1 and CDR2 (germline): MNHEY, SMNVEV (reference sequence). For the CDR3, the DNA is TGTGCCAGCAGTCCGGGGACCAAGGGACATCAGCCCCAGCATTTT. Translated, it gives CASSPGTKGHQPQHF.

The count of this clonotype is one. A much larger clone lies a single base off, so this may be a read error. The J gene is TRBJ1-1, the V gene TRBV4-3, with D maybe TRBD1 (6 bases). V gave up 4 bases and J gave up 5 bases, with 17 bases separating them. Germline CDR1 and CDR2: LGHNA and YSLEER. The CDR3 has 15 residues. CDR3 protein: CASSRGGSERTEAFF. The CDR3 bases are TGCGCCAGCAGCCGAGGGGGGAGCGAGAGGACTGAAGCTTTCTTT.

This clonotype was seen many times. V gene TRBV28 combines with J gene TRBJ2-2; the D gene is possibly TRBD1 (6 bases). V lost 2 bases to trimming and J lost 6 bases, with 10 bases between them. This CDR3 spans 14 amino acids. CDR1 and CDR2 from the germline V gene are MDHEN and SYDVKM. CDR3 sequence reads: CASSLQGGSGELFF. CDR3 nucleotides: TGTGCCAGCAGTTTACAAGGGGGTTCCGGGGAGCTGTTTTTT.

This clonotype has at least ten counts. This chain connects TRBV12-3 or TRBV12-4 to TRBJ2-1, with 9 bases fitting TRBD1. The V gene end was trimmed by 1 base and the J gene end by 7 bases; junction bases not matched to a gene: 8. This CDR3 region has 16 residues. CDR3 protein: CASSLGQGEGLNEQFF. CDR3 in DNA: TGTGCCAGCAGTTTAGGACAGGGGGAGGGTTTGAATGAGCAGTTCTTC.

This clonotype was observed many times. This chain links TRBV12-3 or TRBV12-4 with TRBJ2-1, with D uncertain. V lost 6 bases, J lost 4 bases, and 10 bases lay in between. CDR3 length: 13 amino acids. The CDR3 region is CASSNLGYNEQFF. DNA of the CDR3: TGTGCCAGCAGCAACCTAGGGTACAATGAGCAGTTCTTC.

Ten or more counts support this clonotype. The J gene is TRBJ2-3, the V gene TRBV29-1; a possible D gene is TRBD1 (6 bases). V was shortened by 3 bases and J by 7 bases, with 20 bases between the two germline ends. Germline-derived CDR1 and CDR2 are SQVTM and ANQGSEA. This CDR3 is 15 amino acids long. CDR3 DNA: TGCAGCGTTGAGGATCTTACGGACAGCAGTTATACGCAGTATTTT. Its protein is CSVEDLTDSSYTQYF.

In its sample, this clonotype was seen a few times. The chain is built from TRBV11-2 and TRBJ2-5, with D possibly TRBD2 on 6 matching bases. The CDR3 length is 14 residues. The germline V and J ends were trimmed by 4 bases and 2 bases, with 11 bases remaining between them. Germline V lookup: CDR1 SGHAT, CDR2 FQNNGV. This CDR3 is CASSSAGLQETQYF. The CDR3 DNA is TGTGCCAGCAGCTCCGCGGGACTTCAAGAGACCCAGTACTTC.

There are a few counts of this clonotype. V is TRBV27 and J is TRBJ1-1; tentatively, D is TRBD1 (6 bases). Per the germline V gene, CDR1 is MNHEY and CDR2 is SMNVEV (reference sequence). The V end was cut by 6 bases, the J end by 8 bases, with 19 bases between. This CDR3 region has 14 residues. The chain's CDR3 is CASSPGQGLMEAFF. The CDR3 nucleotides are TGTGCCAGCAGCCCGGGGCAGGGGCTTATGGAAGCTTTCTTT.

CDR3 sequence reads: CASSDPGSGELFF. In nucleotides, the CDR3 is TGTGCCAGCAGTGACCCAGGGTCCGGGGAGCTGTTTTTT. The gene calls are TRBV6-1 and TRBJ2-2, with a weak D call TRBD1 (5 bases). Deletions cut 3 bases from V and 6 bases from J, with 8 bases between. The germline CDR1 and CDR2 sequences are MNHNS and SASEGT. The CDR3 length is 13 residues.